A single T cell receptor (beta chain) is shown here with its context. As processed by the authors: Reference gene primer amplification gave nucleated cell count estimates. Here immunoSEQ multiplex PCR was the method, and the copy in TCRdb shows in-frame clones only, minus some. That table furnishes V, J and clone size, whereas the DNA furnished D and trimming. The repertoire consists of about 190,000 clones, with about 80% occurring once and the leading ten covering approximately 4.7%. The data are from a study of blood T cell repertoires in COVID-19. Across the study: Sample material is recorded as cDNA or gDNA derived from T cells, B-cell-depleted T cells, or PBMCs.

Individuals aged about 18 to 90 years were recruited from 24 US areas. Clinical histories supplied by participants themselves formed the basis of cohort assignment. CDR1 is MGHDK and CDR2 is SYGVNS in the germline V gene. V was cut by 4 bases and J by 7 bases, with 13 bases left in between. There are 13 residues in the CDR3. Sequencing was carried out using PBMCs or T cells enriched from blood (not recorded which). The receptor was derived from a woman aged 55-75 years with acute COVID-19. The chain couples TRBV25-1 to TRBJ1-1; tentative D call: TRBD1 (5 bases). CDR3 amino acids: CASSGTNQGEAFF. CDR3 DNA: TGTGCCAGCAGTGGAACCAATCAGGGTGAAGCTTTCTTT.